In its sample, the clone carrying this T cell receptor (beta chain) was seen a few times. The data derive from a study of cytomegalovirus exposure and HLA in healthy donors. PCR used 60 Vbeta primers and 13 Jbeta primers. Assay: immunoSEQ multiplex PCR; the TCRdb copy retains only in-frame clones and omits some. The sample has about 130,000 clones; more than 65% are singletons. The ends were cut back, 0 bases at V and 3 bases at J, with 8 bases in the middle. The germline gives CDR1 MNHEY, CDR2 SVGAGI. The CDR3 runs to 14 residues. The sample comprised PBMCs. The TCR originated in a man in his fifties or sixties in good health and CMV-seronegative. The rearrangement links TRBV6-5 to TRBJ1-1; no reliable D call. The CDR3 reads CASSYSSGDTEAFF. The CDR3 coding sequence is TGTGCCAGCAGTTACTCGAGCGGGGACACTGAAGCTTTCTTT.